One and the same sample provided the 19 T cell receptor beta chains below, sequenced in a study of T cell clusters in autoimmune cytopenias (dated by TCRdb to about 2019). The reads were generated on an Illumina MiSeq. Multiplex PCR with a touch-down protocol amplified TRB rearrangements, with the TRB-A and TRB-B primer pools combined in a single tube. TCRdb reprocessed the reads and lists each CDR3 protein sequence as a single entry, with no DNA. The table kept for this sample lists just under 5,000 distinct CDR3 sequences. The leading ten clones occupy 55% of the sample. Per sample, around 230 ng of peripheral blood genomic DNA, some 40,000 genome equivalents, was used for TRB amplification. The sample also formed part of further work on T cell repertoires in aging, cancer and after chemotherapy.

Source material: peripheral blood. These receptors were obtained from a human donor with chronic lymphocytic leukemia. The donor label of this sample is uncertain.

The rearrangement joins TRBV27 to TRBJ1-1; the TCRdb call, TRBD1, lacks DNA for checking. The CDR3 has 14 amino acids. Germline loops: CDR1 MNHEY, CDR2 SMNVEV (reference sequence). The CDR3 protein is CASSSQVANTEAFF.

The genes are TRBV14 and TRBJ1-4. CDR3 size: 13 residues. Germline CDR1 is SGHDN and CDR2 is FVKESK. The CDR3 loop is CASSQVWGEKLFF.

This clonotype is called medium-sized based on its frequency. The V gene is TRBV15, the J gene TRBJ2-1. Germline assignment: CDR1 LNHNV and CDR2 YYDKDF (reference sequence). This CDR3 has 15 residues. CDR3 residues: CATSMRELAANEQFF.

The CDR3 is CASSLRGWLATKNIQYF. The chain recombines TRBV7-6 with TRBJ2-4; the D call from TCRdb, TRBD1, cannot be confirmed without DNA. The CDR3 consists of 17 residues. The germline CDR1 and CDR2 sequences are SGHVS and FNYEAQ.

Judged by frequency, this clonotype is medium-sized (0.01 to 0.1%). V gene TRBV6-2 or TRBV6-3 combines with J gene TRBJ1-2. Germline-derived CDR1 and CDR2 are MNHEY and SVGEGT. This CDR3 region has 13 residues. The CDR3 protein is CASSYKTPGGYTF.

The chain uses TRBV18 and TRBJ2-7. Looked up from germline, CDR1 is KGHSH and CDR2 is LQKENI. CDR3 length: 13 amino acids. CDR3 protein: CASSPDENYEQYF. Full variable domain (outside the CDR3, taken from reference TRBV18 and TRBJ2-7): NAGVMQNPRHLVRRRGQEARLRCSPMKGHSHVYWYRQLPEEGLKFMVYLQKENIIDESGMPKERFSAEFPKEGPSILRIQQVVRGDSAAYFCASSPDENYEQYFGPGTRLTVT.

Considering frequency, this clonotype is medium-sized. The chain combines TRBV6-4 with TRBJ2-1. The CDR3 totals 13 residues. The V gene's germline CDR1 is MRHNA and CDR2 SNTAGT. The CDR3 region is CASSDSGFNEQFF.

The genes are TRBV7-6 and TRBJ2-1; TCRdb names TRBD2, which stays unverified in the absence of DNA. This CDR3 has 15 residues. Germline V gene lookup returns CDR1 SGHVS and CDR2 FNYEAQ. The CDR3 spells CASSHGLVIYNEQFF.

The CDR3 region is CASQRLRTEETQYF. This chain uses TRBV18 with TRBJ2-5; there is no DNA to check the TCRdb D call of TRBD1. Germline loops: CDR1 KGHSH, CDR2 LQKENI. The CDR3 totals 14 residues. Full variable domain (outside the CDR3, taken from reference TRBV18 and TRBJ2-5): NAGVMQNPRHLVRRRGQEARLRCSPMKGHSHVYWYRQLPEEGLKFMVYLQKENIIDESGMPKERFSAEFPKEGPSILRIQQVVRGDSAAYFCASQRLRTEETQYFGPGTRLLVL.

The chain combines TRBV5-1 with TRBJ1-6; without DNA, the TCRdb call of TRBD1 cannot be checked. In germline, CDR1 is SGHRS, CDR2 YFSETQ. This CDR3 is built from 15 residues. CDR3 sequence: CASSKTTGTNSPLHF.

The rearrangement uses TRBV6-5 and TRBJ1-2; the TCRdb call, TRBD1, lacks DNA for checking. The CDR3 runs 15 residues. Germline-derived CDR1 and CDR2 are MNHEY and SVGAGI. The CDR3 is CASSYRDRDNYGYTF.

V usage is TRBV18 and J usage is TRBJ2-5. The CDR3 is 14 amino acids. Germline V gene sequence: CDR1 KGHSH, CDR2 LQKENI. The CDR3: CASSPPQVGETQYF.

The CDR3 spells CASNPQGGNQPQHF. The chain employs TRBV6-1 and TRBJ1-5; without DNA, the TCRdb call of TRBD1 cannot be checked. From germline, CDR1 is MNHNS and CDR2 SASEGT. The CDR3 spans 14 residues.

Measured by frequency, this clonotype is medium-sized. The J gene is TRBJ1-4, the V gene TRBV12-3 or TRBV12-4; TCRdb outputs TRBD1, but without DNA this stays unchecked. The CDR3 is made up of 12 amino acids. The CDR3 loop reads CASSWGDEKLFF.

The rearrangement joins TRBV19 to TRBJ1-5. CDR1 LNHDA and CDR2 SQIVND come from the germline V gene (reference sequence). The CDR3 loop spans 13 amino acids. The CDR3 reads CASRLNSNQPQHF. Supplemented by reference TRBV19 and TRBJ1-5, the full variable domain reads DGGITQSPKYLFRKEGQNVTLSCEQNLNHDAMYWYRQDPGQGLRLIYYSQIVNDFQKGDIAEGYSVSREKKESFPLTVTSAQKNPTAFYLCASRLNSNQPQHFGDGTRLSIL.

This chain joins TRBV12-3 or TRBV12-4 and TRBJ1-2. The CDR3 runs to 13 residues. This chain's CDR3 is CASSLRGSEGYTF.

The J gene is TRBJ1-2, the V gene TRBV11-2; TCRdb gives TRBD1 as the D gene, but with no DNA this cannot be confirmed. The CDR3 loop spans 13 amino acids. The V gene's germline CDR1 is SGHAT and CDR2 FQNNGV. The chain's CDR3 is CASSHGTAYGYTF.

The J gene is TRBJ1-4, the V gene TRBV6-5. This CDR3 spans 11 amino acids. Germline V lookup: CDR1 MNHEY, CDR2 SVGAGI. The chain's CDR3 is CASGTPEKLFF.

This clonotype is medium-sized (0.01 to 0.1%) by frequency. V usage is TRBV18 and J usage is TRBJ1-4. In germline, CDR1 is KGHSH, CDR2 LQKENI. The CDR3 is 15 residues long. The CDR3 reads CASSPRETANEKLFF. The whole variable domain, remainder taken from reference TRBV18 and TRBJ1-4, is NAGVMQNPRHLVRRRGQEARLRCSPMKGHSHVYWYRQLPEEGLKFMVYLQKENIIDESGMPKERFSAEFPKEGPSILRIQQVVRGDSAAYFCASSPRETANEKLFFGSGTQLSVL.